Following are 6 T cell receptor beta chains from one sample sequenced in a study of blood T cell repertoires in COVID-19. TCRdb's copy holds only in-frame clones and misses some; the assay was immunoSEQ multiplex PCR. The sample has around 500,000 clones; 70% to 90% are singletons. Sequenced material: PBMCs or T cells enriched from blood (not recorded which). These receptors came from a woman between 35 and 50 years old who had recovered from COVID-19.

Turning to this clone: Other DNA sequences from this sample encode an identical CDR3 as well. The chain joins TRBV18 to TRBJ2-3; D unclear. CDR3 length: 14 residues. CDR1 and CDR2 from the germline V gene are KGHSH and LQKENI. Trimming pared 0 bases from V and 1 base from J, leaving 5 bases between. CDR3 amino acids: CASSPPTRTDTQYF. The CDR3, as DNA: TGTGCCAGCTCACCACCTACTCGCACAGATACGCAGTATTTT.

This rearrangement joins TRBV11-3 to TRBJ2-3, with 10 bases that match TRBD2. The CDR3 is made up of 17 amino acids. The junction had 10 bases not matched to a gene; V was cut back by 3 bases and J by 4 bases. Germline assignment: CDR1 SGHNT and CDR2 YENEEA. The CDR3 loop is CASSFGSTSGSADTQYF. CDR3 DNA: TGTGCCAGCAGCTTCGGATCGACTAGCGGGTCAGCAGATACGCAGTATTTT.

This clone has just a few counts. The CDR3 DNA reads as TGCGCCAGCAGCTTGGTTACAGGGGAAACTGAAGCTTTCTTT. It yields the protein CASSLVTGETEAFF. J is TRBJ1-1 and V is TRBV5-1; 7 nucleotides agree with TRBD1. The CDR3 runs to 14 residues. V trimming: 0 bases; J trimming: 5 bases; junction bases outside the gene matches: 4. CDR1 and CDR2 (germline): SGHRS, YFSETQ.

This sequence joins TRBV5-1 and TRBJ2-2; D not resolved. Trimming removed 2 bases at V and 0 bases at J, with 20 bases between. The CDR3 contains 19 residues. Germline loops: CDR1 SGHRS, CDR2 YFSETQ. CDR3 DNA: TGCGCCAGCAGCTTTCGTTTTGGCACTATCGAATCGAACACCGGGGAGCTGTTTTTT. This encodes CASSFRFGTIESNTGELFF.

The chain is built from TRBV7-9 and TRBJ2-2; TRBD1 matches at 9 bases. The V gene's germline CDR1 is SEHNR and CDR2 FQNEAQ (reference sequence). The CDR3 has 14 residues. Trimming removed 4 bases from V and 6 bases from J; junction bases left unmatched: 3. CDR3 in DNA: TGTGCCAGCAGCTCTACAGGGGGCCCCGGGGAGCTGTTTTTT. Its translation is CASSSTGGPGELFF.

The CDR3 nucleotides read TGTGCCAGCAGCGCCAGTGCAGGGGGCGCCTTAAGAATCACTGAAGCTTTCTTT. It translates to CASSASAGGALRITEAFF. The genes are TRBV9 and TRBJ1-1, with TRBD1 identical over 8 bases. Germline-derived CDR1 and CDR2 are SGDLS and YYNGEE. The V gene end was trimmed by 3 bases and the J gene end by 4 bases; junction bases not matched to a gene: 17. The CDR3 has 18 amino acids. The full variable domain, rest sourced from reference TRBV9 and TRBJ1-1, is DSGVTQTPKHLITATGQRVTLRCSPRSGDLSVYWYQQSLDQGLQFLIQYYNGEERAKGNILERFSAQQFPDLHSELNLSSLELGDSALYFCASSASAGGALRITEAFFGQGTRLTVV.